Presented here are 11 T cell receptor beta chains from one specimen sequenced in a study of T-cell reconstitution after alpha-beta-depleted transplantation in children. Unique molecular identifiers were built into the TCRbeta library. MiXCR, run by TCRdb on the PCR reads, gives a single entry per CDR3 protein. Of under 100,000 distinct CDR3 sequences listed, about a sixth are singletons. The sequencing here drew on PBMCs, mostly from graft donor cells, taken 180 days after TCRalphabeta/CD19-depleted stem cell transplant. These receptors were collected from a male patient aged 2 to 10 who had a stem cell transplant for acute lymphoblastic leukemia, so the T cells may come from the graft donor.

The chain carries TRBV12-3 or TRBV12-4 and TRBJ1-4, with 8 nucleotides matching TRBD1. J gave up 3 bases and V 4 bases, and 4 bases lay outside the gene matches. The CDR3 length is 15 residues. CDR3 sequence (DNA): TGTGCCAGCAGTTCCCAGACAGGGGCTAATGAAAAACTGTTTTTT. Amino acids: CASSSQTGANEKLFF.

This clonotype was detected a few times. The chain couples TRBV12-5 to TRBJ2-3; 10 nucleotides match TRBD2. The trim removed 0 bases at V and 0 bases at J, leaving 9 bases unmatched. In germline, CDR1 is LGHNT, CDR2 FRNRAP. This CDR3 spans 19 amino acids. Written as DNA, the CDR3 is TGTGCTAGTGGTTTGGTACCCCTAGCGGGGGCCTCTAGCACAGATACGCAGTATTTT. The encoded protein is CASGLVPLAGASSTDTQYF.

The J gene is TRBJ1-6, the V gene TRBV10-2; D remains unclear. Germline CDR1 reads WSHSY; CDR2 reads SAAADI. The CDR3 extends over 15 amino acids. Deletions cut 5 bases from V and 9 bases from J, with 17 bases between. Written as DNA, the CDR3 is TGCGCCAGCAGTTTCAGCTTCGGGGAGGGTTCACCCCTCCACTTT. Translated: CASSFSFGEGSPLHF.

The genes are TRBV18 and TRBJ1-1; TRBD1 matches 7 bases. There are 14 residues in the CDR3. V was clipped by 4 bases and J by 4 bases; unmatched bases: 6. CDR1 is KGHSH and CDR2 is LQKENI in the germline V gene. CDR3 sequence reads: CASSLNRDSTEAFF. The DNA of the CDR3 is TGTGCCAGCTCACTTAACCGGGACAGCACTGAAGCTTTCTTT.

The chain couples TRBV20-1 to TRBJ2-7; D is uncertain. This CDR3 is built from 13 residues. Germline V gives CDR1 DFQATT, CDR2 SNEGSKA (reference sequence). Trimming stripped 0 bases from V and 5 bases from J, with 11 bases between. CDR3 DNA sequence: TGCAGTGCTAGAGATAGATTGGTTAACGAGCAGTACTTC. Its translation: CSARDRLVNEQYF.

This clonotype has a handful of counts. This CDR3 is CASFSSGGAGELFF. Written as DNA, the CDR3 is TGTGCCAGCTTTTCTAGCGGGGGGGCCGGGGAGCTGTTTTTT. This sequence joins TRBV27 and TRBJ2-2, with TRBD2 matching 12 bases. V shed 8 bases, J shed 6 bases, and the junction held 4 bases outside the gene matches. There are 14 residues in the CDR3. Germline-derived CDR1 and CDR2 are MNHEY and SMNVEV (reference sequence).

This clonotype was observed at least ten times. V gene TRBV6-6 combines with J gene TRBJ1-2; TRBD1 matches 7 bases. The CDR3 sequence is 13 residues long. Germline V gene sequence: CDR1 MNHNY, CDR2 SVGAGI (reference sequence). V dropped 2 bases and J dropped 6; count of bases not matched to a gene: 3. DNA of the CDR3: TGTGCCAGCAGTTACAGTCAGGGGGATGGCTACACCTTC. This translates into CASSYSQGDGYTF.

The chain recombines TRBV6-5 with TRBJ1-4, with 7 bases lining up with TRBD1. Germline loops: CDR1 MNHEY, CDR2 SVGAGI. The CDR3 sequence is 15 residues long. Unmatched junction bases numbered 10, after V lost 5 bases and J lost 7 bases. Here the CDR3 DNA reads TGTGCCAGCAGTCTCGAGGGGGCGCGGAGTGAAAAACTGTTTTTT. Protein: CASSLEGARSEKLFF.

The chain is built from TRBV29-1 and TRBJ1-2; D is ambiguous. Per germline, CDR1 SQVTM and CDR2 ANQGSEA. Trimming took off 1 base at V and 2 bases at J, with 5 bases between the two ends. The CDR3 consists of 12 residues. CDR3 in amino acids: CSVEAGNYGYTF. CDR3 coding DNA: TGCAGCGTTGAAGCGGGGAACTATGGCTACACCTTC.

The sample holds many counts of this clonotype. The J gene is TRBJ2-3, the V gene TRBV20-1; 7 bases map to TRBD2. The CDR3 totals 15 residues. Germline V CDR1 and CDR2: DFQATT, SNEGSKA (reference sequence). V lost 1 base and J lost 1; bases outside the gene matches: 5. This CDR3 reads CSARAAAGGTDTQYF. The CDR3 nucleotides read TGCAGTGCTAGAGCGGCTGCGGGGGGCACAGATACGCAGTATTTT.

This chain uses TRBV20-1 with TRBJ1-1, with D perhaps matching TRBD1 (5 bases). The germline V and J ends were trimmed by 5 bases and 0 bases, with 16 bases remaining between them. Germline-derived CDR1 and CDR2 are DFQATT and SNEGSKA (reference sequence). The CDR3 is made up of 15 amino acids. The CDR3 reads CSAEPMGTLNTEAFF. DNA for the CDR3: TGCAGTGCTGAACCAATGGGGACTCTGAACACTGAAGCTTTCTTT.